This section outlines one TCR beta chain sequence together with its context. What it binds is not known. This record belongs to a study of CD8+CD57+ T cells in acquired aplastic anemia. Study-wide points: Common to patients and controls were roughly 30 CD8+ CDR3 sequences.

The template for TCR beta VDJ and CDR3 sequence profiling was genomic DNA. TCRdb re-called the reads through MiXCR, storing one row per CDR3 protein. The table has about 110,000 distinct CDR3 sequences, 40% to 65% seen once. CDR3 size: 14 residues. Germline lookup yields CDR1 LNHDA and CDR2 SQIVND (reference sequence). After removal of 4 bases from V and 4 bases from J, the junction contained 6 bases not matched to a gene. Sequences were obtained from sorted CD4+, CD8+, or CD8+CD57+ T cells (not recorded which) from PBMCs. The rearrangement uses TRBV19 and TRBJ1-2; TRBD1 matches at 7 bases. This clonotype was sampled from a human donor in good health, serving as a control. The CDR3 nucleotides are TGTGCCAGTAGTAGGGGACAGAAGGTCTATGGCTACACCTTC. It encodes CASSRGQKVYGYTF.